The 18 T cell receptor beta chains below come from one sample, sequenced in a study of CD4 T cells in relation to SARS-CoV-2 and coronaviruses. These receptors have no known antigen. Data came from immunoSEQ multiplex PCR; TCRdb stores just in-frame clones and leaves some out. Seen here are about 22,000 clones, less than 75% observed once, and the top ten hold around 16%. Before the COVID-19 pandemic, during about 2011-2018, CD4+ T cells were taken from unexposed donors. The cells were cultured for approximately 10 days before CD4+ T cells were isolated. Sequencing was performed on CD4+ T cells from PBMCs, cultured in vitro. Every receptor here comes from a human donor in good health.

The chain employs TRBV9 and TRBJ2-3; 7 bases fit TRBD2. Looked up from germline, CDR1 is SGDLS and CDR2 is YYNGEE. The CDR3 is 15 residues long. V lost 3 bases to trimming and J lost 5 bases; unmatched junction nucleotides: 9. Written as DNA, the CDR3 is TGTGCCAGCAGCGCCCGACTAGCTGAGATAGATACGCAGTATTTT. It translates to CASSARLAEIDTQYF.

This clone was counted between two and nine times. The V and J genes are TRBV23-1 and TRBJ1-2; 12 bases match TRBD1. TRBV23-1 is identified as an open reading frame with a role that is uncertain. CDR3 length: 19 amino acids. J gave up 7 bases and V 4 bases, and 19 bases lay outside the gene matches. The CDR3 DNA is TGCGCCAGCAGTCCCAATTCTAGGGACAGGGGGCGCCTACGAAGTGGCTACACCTTC. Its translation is CASSPNSRDRGRLRSGYTF.

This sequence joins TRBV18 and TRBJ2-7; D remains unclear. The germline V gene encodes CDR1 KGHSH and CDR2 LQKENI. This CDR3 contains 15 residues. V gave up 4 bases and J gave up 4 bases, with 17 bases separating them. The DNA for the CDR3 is TGTGCCAGCTCACAAACAGATCTCGGCGAGTACGAGCAGTACTTC. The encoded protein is CASSQTDLGEYEQYF.

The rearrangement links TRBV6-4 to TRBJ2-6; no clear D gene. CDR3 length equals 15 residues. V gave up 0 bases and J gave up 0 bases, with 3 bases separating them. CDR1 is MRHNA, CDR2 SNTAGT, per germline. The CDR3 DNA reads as TGTGCCAGCAGTGACTCCAACTCTGGGGCCAACGTCCTGACTTTC. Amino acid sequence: CASSDSNSGANVLTF.

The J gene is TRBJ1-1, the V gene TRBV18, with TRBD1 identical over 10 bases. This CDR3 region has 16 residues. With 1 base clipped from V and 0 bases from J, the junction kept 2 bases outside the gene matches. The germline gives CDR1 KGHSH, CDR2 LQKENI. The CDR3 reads CASSPRQGAVNTEAFF. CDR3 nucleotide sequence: TGTGCCAGCTCACCACGACAGGGGGCCGTGAACACTGAAGCTTTCTTT.

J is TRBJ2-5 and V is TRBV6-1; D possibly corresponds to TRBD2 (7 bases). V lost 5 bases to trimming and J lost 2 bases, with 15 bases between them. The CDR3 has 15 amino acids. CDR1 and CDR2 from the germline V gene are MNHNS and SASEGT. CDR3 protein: CASSRGTGRQETQYF. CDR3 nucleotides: TGTGCCAGCAGTAGGGGGACCGGGAGGCAAGAGACCCAGTACTTC.

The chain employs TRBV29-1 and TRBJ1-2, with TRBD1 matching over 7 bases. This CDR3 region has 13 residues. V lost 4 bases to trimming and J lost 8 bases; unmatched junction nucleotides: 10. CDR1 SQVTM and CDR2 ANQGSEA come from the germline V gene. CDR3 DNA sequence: TGCAGCGTTGCGGATGGACAGGAATTGGGCTACACCTTC. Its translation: CSVADGQELGYTF. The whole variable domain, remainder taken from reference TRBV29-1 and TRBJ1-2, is SAVISQKPSRDICQRGTSLTIQCQVDSQVTMMFWYRQQPGQSLTLIATANQGSEATYESGFVIDKFPISRPNLTFSTLTVSNMSPEDSSIYLCSVADGQELGYTFGSGTRLTVV.

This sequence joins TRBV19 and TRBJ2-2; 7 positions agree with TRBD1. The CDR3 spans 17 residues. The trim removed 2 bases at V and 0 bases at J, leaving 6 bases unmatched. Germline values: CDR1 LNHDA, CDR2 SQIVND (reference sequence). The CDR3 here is CASSIYRGGTNTGELFF. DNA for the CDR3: TGTGCCAGTAGTATATACAGGGGTGGTACGAACACCGGGGAGCTGTTTTTT.

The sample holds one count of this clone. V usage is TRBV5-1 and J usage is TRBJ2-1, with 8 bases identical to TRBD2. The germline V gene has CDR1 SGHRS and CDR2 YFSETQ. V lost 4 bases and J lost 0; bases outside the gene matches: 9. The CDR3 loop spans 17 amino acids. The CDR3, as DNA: TGCGCCAGCAGCATCTTAGCGGGAAAAAGCTCCTACAATGAGCAGTTCTTC. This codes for CASSILAGKSSYNEQFF.

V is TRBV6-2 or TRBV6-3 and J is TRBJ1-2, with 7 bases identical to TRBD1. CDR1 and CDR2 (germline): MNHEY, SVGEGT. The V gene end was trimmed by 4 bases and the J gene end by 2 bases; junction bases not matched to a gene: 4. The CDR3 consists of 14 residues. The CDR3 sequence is CASSSWGQNYGYTF. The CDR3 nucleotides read TGTGCCAGCAGTTCATGGGGACAGAACTATGGCTACACCTTC.

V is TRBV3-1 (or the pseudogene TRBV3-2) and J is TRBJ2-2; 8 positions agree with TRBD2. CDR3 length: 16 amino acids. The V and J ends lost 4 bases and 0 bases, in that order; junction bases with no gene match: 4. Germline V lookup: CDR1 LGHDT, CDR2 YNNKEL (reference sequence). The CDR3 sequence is CASSRASGSNTGELFF. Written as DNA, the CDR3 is TGTGCCAGCAGCCGGGCTAGCGGGTCGAACACCGGGGAGCTGTTTTTT.

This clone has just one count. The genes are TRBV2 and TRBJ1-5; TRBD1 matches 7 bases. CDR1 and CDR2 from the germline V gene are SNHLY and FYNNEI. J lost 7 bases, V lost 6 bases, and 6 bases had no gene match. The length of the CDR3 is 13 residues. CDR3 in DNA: TGTGCCAGCAGCGCCAGGGGGGACCAGCCCCAGCATTTT. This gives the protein CASSARGDQPQHF.

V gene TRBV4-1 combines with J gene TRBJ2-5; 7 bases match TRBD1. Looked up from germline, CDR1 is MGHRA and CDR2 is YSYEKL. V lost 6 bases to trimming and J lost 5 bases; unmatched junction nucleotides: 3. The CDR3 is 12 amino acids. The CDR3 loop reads CASRDRAETQYF. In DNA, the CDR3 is TGCGCCAGCAGAGACAGGGCGGAGACCCAGTACTTC.

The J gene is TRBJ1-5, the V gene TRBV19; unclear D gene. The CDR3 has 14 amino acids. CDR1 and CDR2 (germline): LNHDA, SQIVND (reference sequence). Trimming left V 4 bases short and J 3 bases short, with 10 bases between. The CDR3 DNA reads TGTGCCAGTAGTACCACGGGCCCCAATCAGCCCCAGCATTTT. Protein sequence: CASSTTGPNQPQHF.

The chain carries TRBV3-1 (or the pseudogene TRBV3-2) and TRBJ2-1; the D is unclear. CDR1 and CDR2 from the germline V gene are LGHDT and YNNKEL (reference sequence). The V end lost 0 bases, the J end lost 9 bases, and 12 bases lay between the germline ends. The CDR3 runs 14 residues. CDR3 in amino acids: CASSQDEEDVEQFF. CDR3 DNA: TGTGCCAGCAGCCAAGATGAAGAAGATGTTGAGCAGTTCTTC.

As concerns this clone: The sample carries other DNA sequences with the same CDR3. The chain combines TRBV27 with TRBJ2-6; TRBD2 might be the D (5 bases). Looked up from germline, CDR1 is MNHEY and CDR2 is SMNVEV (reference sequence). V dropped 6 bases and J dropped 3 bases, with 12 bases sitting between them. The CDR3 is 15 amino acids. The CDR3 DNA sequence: TGTGCCAGCAGACCCCGAGGGAGTGGGGCCAACGTCCTGACTTTC. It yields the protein CASRPRGSGANVLTF.

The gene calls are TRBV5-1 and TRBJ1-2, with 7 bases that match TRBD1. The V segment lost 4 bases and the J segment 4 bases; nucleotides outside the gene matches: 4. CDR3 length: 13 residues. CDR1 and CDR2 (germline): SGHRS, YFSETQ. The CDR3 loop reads CASSLSGGYGYTF. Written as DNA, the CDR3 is TGCGCCAGCAGCCTATCAGGGGGCTATGGCTACACCTTC. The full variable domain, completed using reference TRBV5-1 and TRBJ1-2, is KAGVTQTPRYLIKTRGQQVTLSCSPISGHRSVSWYQQTPGQGLQFLFEYFSETQRNKGNFPGRFSGRQFSNSRSEMNVSTLELGDSALYLCASSLSGGYGYTFGSGTRLTVV.

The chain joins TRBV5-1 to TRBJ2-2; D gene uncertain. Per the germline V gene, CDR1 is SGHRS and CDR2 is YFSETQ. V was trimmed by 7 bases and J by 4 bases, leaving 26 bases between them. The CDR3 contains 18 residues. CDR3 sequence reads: CASLSDGSGASGTGELFF. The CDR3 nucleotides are TGCGCCAGCTTGAGTGACGGGTCGGGTGCCTCGGGCACCGGGGAGCTGTTTTTT. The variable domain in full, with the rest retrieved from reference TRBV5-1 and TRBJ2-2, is KAGVTQTPRYLIKTRGQQVTLSCSPISGHRSVSWYQQTPGQGLQFLFEYFSETQRNKGNFPGRFSGRQFSNSRSEMNVSTLELGDSALYLCASLSDGSGASGTGELFFGEGSRLTVL.